The 32 T cell receptor beta chains reported below all come from one sample, sequenced in a study of vaccination and CD4 T cells after COVID-19. The antigens of these receptors remain unknown. The treatment denotes: roughly ten-day PBMC culture with coronavirus spike peptide pools or control peptides (ViraFEST assay). Researchers used the Oncomine TCR Beta short-read assay to sequence DNA from cultured CD4+ T cells. TCRdb reprocessed the PCR reads via MiXCR and lists one record per CDR3 protein. The top ten hold roughly a tenth of the sample, which has under 25,000 distinct CDR3 sequences, 26% seen once. Sequencing was performed on cultured CD4+ T cells from blood. The receptors derive from a human donor with COVID-19.

This clonotype was detected only a few times. The genes are TRBV7-2 and TRBJ1-6; no definite D call. From germline, CDR1 is SGHTA and CDR2 FQGNSA. The CDR3 runs to 22 residues. The V end lost 0 bases, the J end lost 14 bases, and 38 bases lay between the germline ends. The CDR3 region has the DNA TGTGCCAGCAGCTTAGCCCCGGCGGCCGGCAATTCACACGTAGATAATTCACCCTCCCTCCACTTT. Encoded protein: CASSLAPAAGNSHVDNSPSLHF.

This clonotype was counted a few times. The CDR3: CASSLGGANEKLFF. For the CDR3, the DNA is TGTGCCAGCAGCTTAGGGGGGGCTAATGAAAAACTGTTTTTT. The chain is built from TRBV7-6 and TRBJ1-4, with D perhaps TRBD1 (5 bases). The CDR3 sequence is 14 residues long. Per germline, CDR1 SGHVS and CDR2 FNYEAQ. The ends were cut back, 1 base at V and 3 bases at J, with 6 bases in the middle.

The chain links TRBV6-5 to TRBJ1-4; 10 bases are a match to TRBD1. The CDR3 is made up of 15 amino acids. V trimming: 2 bases; J trimming: 7 bases; junction bases outside the gene matches: 4. Germline CDR1 is MNHEY and CDR2 is SVGAGI. CDR3 sequence (DNA): TGTGCCAGCAGTTACGTCAGACAGGGGGCTGAAAAACTGTTTTTT. It encodes CASSYVRQGAEKLFF.

V usage is TRBV25-1 and J usage is TRBJ1-4, with D unresolved. V was shortened by 1 base and J by 5 bases, with 11 bases between the two germline ends. The CDR3 covers 15 residues. The germline gives CDR1 MGHDK, CDR2 SYGVNS. The CDR3 nucleotides read TGTGCCAGCAGTGAATCCATCGGGAAAAATGAAAAACTGTTTTTT. Amino acid sequence: CASSESIGKNEKLFF.

The chain employs TRBV4-2 and TRBJ1-4, with a tentative D call TRBD1 (5 bases). Germline CDR1 LGHNA, CDR2 YNFKEQ. V lost 4 bases and J lost 5, with 17 bases in between. The CDR3 sequence is 16 residues long. CDR3: CASSLKGIGENEKLFF. CDR3 nucleotide sequence: TGTGCCAGCAGCCTCAAGGGGATAGGGGAGAATGAAAAACTGTTTTTT.

This clonotype was observed a handful of times. The gene calls are TRBV20-1 and TRBJ2-7; 8 bases fit TRBD1. This CDR3 spans 16 amino acids. Trimming removed 6 bases from V and 0 bases from J; junction bases left unmatched: 13. CDR1 is DFQATT, CDR2 SNEGSKA, per germline (reference sequence). CDR3 nucleotide sequence: TGCAGTGCAGAGCCTAAGGACAGGGCTTTCTCCTACGAGCAGTACTTC. Protein product: CSAEPKDRAFSYEQYF.

This clonotype was seen just once. The rearrangement uses TRBV20-1 and TRBJ2-1, with TRBD2 matching over 11 bases. Germline V gives CDR1 DFQATT, CDR2 SNEGSKA (reference sequence). V was pared by 3 bases and J by 2 bases, with 9 bases of the junction left unmatched. This CDR3 is built from 17 residues. The CDR3 DNA is TGCAGTGCTAGGTGGCTAGCGGGGGGACGGACCTACAATGAGCAGTTCTTC. This translates into CSARWLAGGRTYNEQFF.

V is TRBV5-5 and J is TRBJ1-1; 7 bases map to TRBD1. The CDR3 loop spans 13 amino acids. Germline V gene lookup returns CDR1 SGHKS and CDR2 YYEKEE (reference sequence). The V segment lost 6 bases and the J segment 6 bases; nucleotides outside the gene matches: 8. Here the CDR3 reads CASTPIRGSEAFF. CDR3 in DNA: TGTGCCAGCACCCCGATCAGGGGGTCTGAAGCTTTCTTT.

For this clonotype: It is unclear where the CDR3 begins or ends on the DNA, so no DNA is shown, and the CDR3 is as TCRdb lists it. The chain recombines TRBV7-9 with TRBJ2-7; TRBD1 is the table's D call, not checked against the DNA. The CDR3 extends over 22 residues, inclusive of both ends. The germline gives CDR1 SEHNR, CDR2 FQNEAQ (reference sequence). The CDR3 is CASTNQTSMYLCATSNRDEQYF.

Judged by abundance, this clonotype is medium-sized. The CDR3 sequence is CASSEGAGGSSPLHF. The CDR3 DNA follows: TGTGCCAGCAGTGAAGGGGCTGGGGGTAGTTCACCCCTCCACTTT. This chain joins TRBV2 and TRBJ1-6; D is possibly TRBD1 (5 bases). V lost 1 base and J lost 9, with 13 bases in between. The CDR3 sequence is 15 residues long. Germline CDR1 is SNHLY and CDR2 is FYNNEI.

The chain is built from TRBV10-2 and TRBJ2-7; D is perhaps TRBD1 (6 bases). V lost 3 bases, J lost 9 bases, and 15 bases lay in between. Germline V gene data show CDR1 as WSHSY and CDR2 as SAAADI. The CDR3 consists of 13 residues. The CDR3 here is CASSEGTSLGQYF. The CDR3, as DNA: TGCGCCAGCAGTGAAGGGACATCCTTAGGGCAGTACTTC.

This clonotype has only a few counts. The rearrangement joins TRBV20-1 to TRBJ2-2, with D possibly called TRBD1 or TRBD2 (5 bases each). V lost 4 bases and J 1 base, leaving 7 bases between the germline ends. Germline CDR1 is DFQATT and CDR2 is SNEGSKA (reference sequence). This CDR3 spans 13 amino acids. In DNA, the CDR3 is TGCAGTGCTACGGGGCAGAACACCGGGGAGCTGTTTTTT. It yields the protein CSATGQNTGELFF.

V usage is TRBV7-8 and J usage is TRBJ2-3, with D uncertain. The CDR3 totals 13 residues. The germline gives CDR1 SGHVS, CDR2 FQNEAQ. V was cut by 6 bases and J by 6 bases, with 13 bases left in between. CDR3 residues: CASRAPKADTQYF. The CDR3 DNA reads as TGTGCCAGCAGGGCACCCAAGGCCGATACGCAGTATTTT.

This chain links TRBV19 with TRBJ2-6, with D possibly being TRBD2 (6 bases). CDR3 length equals 17 residues. Germline CDR1 reads LNHDA; CDR2 reads SQIVND (reference sequence). The V gene lost 3 bases and the J gene lost 0 bases, with 12 bases spanning the gap. The CDR3 coding sequence is TGTGCCAGTAGTATGGCGGGGTTGGGCTCTGGGGCCAACGTCCTGACTTTC. Its translation: CASSMAGLGSGANVLTF.

The chain employs TRBV14 and TRBJ2-1; 9 bases agree with TRBD1. Trimming cost V 4 bases and J 10 bases; bases outside gene matches: 8. Germline V gene lookup returns CDR1 SGHDN and CDR2 FVKESK. The CDR3 has 14 amino acids. The CDR3 sequence: CASSLGQGFGEQFF. The CDR3, as DNA: TGTGCCAGCAGCCTGGGACAGGGTTTCGGCGAGCAGTTCTTC.

The sample holds a few counts of this clonotype. This sequence joins TRBV15 and TRBJ1-4; no clear D. In germline, CDR1 is LNHNV, CDR2 YYDKDF (reference sequence). This CDR3 region has 17 residues. Deletions cut 0 bases from V and 3 bases from J, with 14 bases between. CDR3 bases: TGTGCCACCAGCAGAGATCCGGGCACCGCGTCTAATGAAAAACTGTTTTTT. This translates into CATSRDPGTASNEKLFF.

In this sample, this clonotype turned up a few times. This rearrangement joins TRBV20-1 to TRBJ1-2; 8 bases agree with TRBD1. With 1 base clipped from V and 1 base from J, the junction kept 14 bases outside the gene matches. Germline CDR1 reads DFQATT; CDR2 reads SNEGSKA (reference sequence). This CDR3 has 18 residues. The CDR3 region is CSARGGRGQVSLNYGYTF. The CDR3, as DNA: TGCAGTGCTAGAGGGGGGAGGGGACAGGTGTCCCTTAACTATGGCTACACCTTC.

The chain carries TRBV5-1 and TRBJ1-6; the match to TRBD1 covers 8 bases. Trimming cost V 4 bases and J 18 bases; bases outside gene matches: 12. This CDR3 spans 13 amino acids. Germline CDR1 reads SGHRS; CDR2 reads YFSETQ. The CDR3 reads CASSEYGQGFYHF. CDR3 nucleotide sequence: TGCGCCAGCAGCGAATATGGACAGGGTTTCTACCACTTT.

As to this clonotype: The DNA is left out, because the CDR3 cannot be placed on it with certainty; the CDR3 is given as TCRdb lists it. The chain links TRBV7-5 to TRBJ2-1; the tabulated D call, TRBD1, remains unverified against the DNA. TRBV7-5 has pseudogene status. With termini counted, the CDR3 has 17 amino acids. CDR3 residues: CISVPEWGGVTYNEQFF.

This chain joins TRBV2 and TRBJ2-1, with D possibly being TRBD2 (5 bases). The CDR3 has 14 amino acids. V lost 7 bases and J 0 bases, leaving 10 bases between the germline ends. CDR1 is SNHLY, CDR2 FYNNEI, per germline. Here the CDR3 reads CASNRGVSYNEQFF. The CDR3 nucleotides are TGTGCCAGCAACCGGGGTGTCTCCTACAATGAGCAGTTCTTC.

This clonotype was found a few times. V is TRBV7-2 and J is TRBJ2-2; D possibly matches TRBD1 or TRBD2 (5 bases each). Trimming stripped 5 bases from V and 7 bases from J, with 11 bases between. CDR1 is SGHTA, CDR2 FQGNSA, per germline. The CDR3 length is 13 residues. CDR3 amino acids: CASSTRTSGELFF. DNA of the CDR3: TGTGCCAGCAGCACTAGGACAAGCGGGGAGCTGTTTTTT. Based on the CDR3 plus reference TRBV7-2 and TRBJ2-2, the full variable domain is GAGVSQSPSNKVTEKGKDVELRCDPISGHTALYWYRQSLGQGLEFLIYFQGNSAPDKSGLPSDRFSAERTGGSVSTLTIQRTQQEDSAVYLCASSTRTSGELFFGEGSRLTVL.

The V call is TRBV11-3, the J call TRBJ1-5, with D possibly TRBD1 on 5 matching bases. Germline V CDR1 and CDR2: SGHNT, YENEEA. This CDR3 spans 15 amino acids. Trimming pared 6 bases from V and 2 bases from J, leaving 14 bases between. The CDR3 DNA reads TGTGCCAGCAGGGGGCGGGAGGATCGCAATCAGCCCCAGCATTTT. This encodes CASRGREDRNQPQHF.

The rearrangement uses TRBV20-1 and TRBJ1-4; possibly TRBD1 for D (5 bases). V lost 4 bases and J lost 7, with 13 bases in between. The germline gives CDR1 DFQATT, CDR2 SNEGSKA (reference sequence). This CDR3 comprises 13 residues. The CDR3 coding sequence is TGCAGTGCTATGTTCAGGGTCGGTGAAAAACTGTTTTTT. The encoded protein is CSAMFRVGEKLFF.

In the case of this clonotype: At one boundary the junction diverges from the germline segment, which might be a read error. V usage is TRBV20-1 and J usage is TRBJ2-2; TRBD2 matches at 9 bases. CDR3 length equals 14 residues. The germline V gene has CDR1 DFQATT and CDR2 SNEGSKA (reference sequence). Here the CDR3 reads CSARAGGNTGELFF. In DNA, the CDR3 is TGCAGTGCGAGAGCGGGGGGTAACACCGGGGAGCTGTTTTTT.

This chain joins TRBV18 and TRBJ2-5; TRBD1 matches at 7 bases. Germline V CDR1 and CDR2: KGHSH, LQKENI. The CDR3 is made up of 14 amino acids. V lost 3 bases, J lost 4 bases, and 5 bases stayed unmatched. The DNA for the CDR3 is TGTGCCAGCTCACCCCGACAGGGATCAGAGACCCAGTACTTC. Amino acid sequence: CASSPRQGSETQYF. The full variable domain, rest sourced from reference TRBV18 and TRBJ2-5, is NAGVMQNPRHLVRRRGQEARLRCSPMKGHSHVYWYRQLPEEGLKFMVYLQKENIIDESGMPKERFSAEFPKEGPSILRIQQVVRGDSAAYFCASSPRQGSETQYFGPGTRLLVL.

This clonotype came up a few times. The chain uses TRBV5-4 and TRBJ2-7; D tentatively reads TRBD1 or TRBD2 (5 bases each). The germline V gene encodes CDR1 SGHNT and CDR2 YYREEE (reference sequence). The CDR3 runs to 15 residues. V was shortened by 4 bases and J by 6 bases, with 20 bases between the two germline ends. In nucleotides, the CDR3 is TGTGCCAGCAGCATAACCGGGACCCGGCTCAGCGAGCAGTACTTC. It translates to CASSITGTRLSEQYF.

This clonotype was observed a few times. The gene calls are TRBV7-9 and TRBJ2-5; D not certain. The germline V gene has CDR1 SEHNR and CDR2 FQNEAQ (reference sequence). With 3 bases removed from V and 2 bases from J, the gap between germline ends came to 7 bases. This CDR3 contains 13 residues. The CDR3 bases are TGTGCCAGCAGCTTCGCCGGGCAAGAGACCCAGTACTTC. It encodes CASSFAGQETQYF.

This clonotype was counted only a few times. V gene TRBV11-2 combines with J gene TRBJ2-1, with D perhaps TRBD1 or TRBD2 (7 bases each). Per the germline V gene, CDR1 is SGHAT and CDR2 is FQNNGV. The CDR3 covers 15 residues. With 0 bases removed from V and 9 bases from J, the gap between germline ends came to 15 bases. CDR3 loop: CASSLDAGGGGEQFF. The CDR3 coding sequence is TGTGCCAGCAGCTTAGATGCAGGGGGGGGTGGTGAGCAGTTCTTC.

This clonotype was observed a handful of times. The V and J genes are TRBV21-1 and TRBJ2-5; whether TRBD2, the table's D call, matches the DNA was not checked. TRBV21-1 corresponds to a pseudogene. This CDR3 is 16 amino acids long. DNA for the CDR3: TGTGCCAGCAGCAAAGTTGACGGGGAGATCCAAGAGACCCAGTACTTC. It is translated as CASSKVDGEIQETQYF.

In its sample, this clonotype was seen a few times. CDR3 sequence (DNA): TGTGCCAGTAGTATAGACCGGGACACTGGCTACACCTTC. Residues: CASSIDRDTGYTF. The V and J genes are TRBV19 and TRBJ1-2, with D possibly TRBD1 on 6 matching bases. Germline lookup yields CDR1 LNHDA and CDR2 SQIVND (reference sequence). V lost 0 bases and J 7 bases, leaving 9 bases between the germline ends. The CDR3 totals 13 residues.

The chain couples TRBV5-1 to TRBJ1-2; tentatively, D is TRBD1 (5 bases). Germline CDR1 is SGHRS and CDR2 is YFSETQ. Trimming stripped 5 bases from V and 8 bases from J, with 10 bases between. The CDR3 runs 11 residues. The DNA of the CDR3 is TGCGCCAGCAGACTCGAGGGGGGCTACACCTTC. Translating gives CASRLEGGYTF.

The V gene is TRBV5-4, the J gene TRBJ2-2; 10 nucleotides match TRBD2. Germline values: CDR1 SGHNT, CDR2 YYREEE (reference sequence). The junction had 5 bases not matched to a gene; V was cut back by 1 base and J by 5 bases. The CDR3 extends over 16 amino acids. The CDR3: CASSLFPSGGTGELFF. CDR3 sequence (DNA): TGTGCCAGCAGCTTGTTTCCTAGCGGGGGTACCGGGGAGCTGTTTTTT.